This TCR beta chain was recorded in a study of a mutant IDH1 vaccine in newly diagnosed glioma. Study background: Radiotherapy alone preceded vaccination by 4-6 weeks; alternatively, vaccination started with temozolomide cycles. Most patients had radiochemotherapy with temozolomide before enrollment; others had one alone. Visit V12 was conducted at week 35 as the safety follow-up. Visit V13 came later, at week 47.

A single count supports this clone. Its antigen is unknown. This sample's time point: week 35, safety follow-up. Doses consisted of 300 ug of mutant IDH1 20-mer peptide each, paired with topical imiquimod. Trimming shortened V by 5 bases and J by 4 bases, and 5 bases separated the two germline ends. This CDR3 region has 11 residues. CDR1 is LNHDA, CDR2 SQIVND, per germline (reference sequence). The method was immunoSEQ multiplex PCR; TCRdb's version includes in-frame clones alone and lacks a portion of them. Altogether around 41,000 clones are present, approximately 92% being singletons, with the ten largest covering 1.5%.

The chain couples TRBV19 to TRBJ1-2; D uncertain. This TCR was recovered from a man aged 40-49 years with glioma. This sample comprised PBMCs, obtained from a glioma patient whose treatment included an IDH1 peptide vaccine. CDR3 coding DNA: TGTGCCAGTAGTCGAATCTATGGCTACACCTTC. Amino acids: CASSRIYGYTF.